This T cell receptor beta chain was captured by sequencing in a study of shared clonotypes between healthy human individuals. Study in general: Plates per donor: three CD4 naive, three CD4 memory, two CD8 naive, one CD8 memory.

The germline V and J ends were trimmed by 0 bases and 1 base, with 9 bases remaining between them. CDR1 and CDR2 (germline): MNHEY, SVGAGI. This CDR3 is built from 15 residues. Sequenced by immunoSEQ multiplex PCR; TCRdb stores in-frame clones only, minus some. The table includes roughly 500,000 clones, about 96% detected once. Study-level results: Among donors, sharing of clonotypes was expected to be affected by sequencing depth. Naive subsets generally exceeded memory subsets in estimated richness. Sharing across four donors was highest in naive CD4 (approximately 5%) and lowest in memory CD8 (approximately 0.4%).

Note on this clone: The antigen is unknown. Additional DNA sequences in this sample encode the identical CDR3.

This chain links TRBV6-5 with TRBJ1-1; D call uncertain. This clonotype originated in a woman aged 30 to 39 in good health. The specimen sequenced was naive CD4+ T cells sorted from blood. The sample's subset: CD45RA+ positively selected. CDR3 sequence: CASSYSAGPNTEAFF. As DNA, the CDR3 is TGTGCCAGCAGTTACTCGGCAGGACCGAACACTGAAGCTTTCTTT.